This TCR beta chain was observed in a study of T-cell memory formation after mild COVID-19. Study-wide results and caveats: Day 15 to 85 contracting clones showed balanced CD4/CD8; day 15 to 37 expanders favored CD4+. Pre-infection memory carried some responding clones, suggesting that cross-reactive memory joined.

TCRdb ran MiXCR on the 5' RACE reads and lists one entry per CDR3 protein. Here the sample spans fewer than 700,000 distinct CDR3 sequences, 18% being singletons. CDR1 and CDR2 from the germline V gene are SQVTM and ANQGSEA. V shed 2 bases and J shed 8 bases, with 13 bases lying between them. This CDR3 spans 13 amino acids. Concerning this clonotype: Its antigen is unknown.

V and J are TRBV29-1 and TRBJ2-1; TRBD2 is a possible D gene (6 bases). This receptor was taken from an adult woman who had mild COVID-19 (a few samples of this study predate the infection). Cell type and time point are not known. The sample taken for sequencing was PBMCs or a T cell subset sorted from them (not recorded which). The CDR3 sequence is CSVEPTGVYEQFF. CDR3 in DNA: TGCAGCGTTGAACCGACGGGGGTATATGAGCAGTTCTTC.